Given below is one T cell receptor beta chain in context. Its antigen is not identified. This specimen belongs to a study of cytomegalovirus exposure and HLA in healthy donors. 60 Vbeta and 13 Jbeta primers were used in PCR. TCRdb's copy holds only in-frame clones and misses some; the assay was immunoSEQ multiplex PCR. This table has approximately 100,000 clones, about 77% appearing once. The study's findings and limits: TCR beta chain V- and J-gene trimming was linked, in a later analysis, to a missense variant in DCLRE1C. Cytomegalovirus status was reportedly diagnosed by the classifier with high sensitivity and specificity. While the bulk of TCR sequences proved rare, some public TCRs turned up in many donors. Cytomegalovirus association was listed for about 170 TCR beta chains.

V was shortened by 3 bases and J by 1 base, with 13 bases between the two germline ends. From germline, CDR1 is GTSNPN and CDR2 SVGIG (reference sequence). The CDR3 consists of 14 residues. This sequence joins TRBV30 and TRBJ2-7; D perhaps matches TRBD2 (7 bases). Sequences were obtained from PBMCs. The source is a woman aged 40 to 50 in good health and CMV-seronegative. The CDR3 nucleotides are TGTGCCTGGAGCGAGGGGGGGACTTCCTACGAGCAGTACTTC. Its translation is CAWSEGGTSYEQYF. Drawing the rest from reference TRBV30 and TRBJ2-7, the complete variable domain is SQTIHQWPATLVQPVGSPLSLECTVEGTSNPNLYWYRQAAGRGLQLLFYSVGIGQISSEVPQNLSASRPQDRQFILSSKKLLLSDSGFYLCAWSEGGTSYEQYFGPGTRLTVT.